This passage covers 29 T cell receptor beta chains from one sample sequenced in a study of blood T cell repertoires in COVID-19. Clones were sequenced by immunoSEQ multiplex PCR, and TCRdb holds only the in-frame ones, with some missing. The data contain approximately 300,000 clones, 75% to 90% of them singletons. Sequences were obtained from peripheral blood. The receptors originated from a woman between 50 and 59 years old with COVID-19, enrolled during active disease.

The genes are TRBV18 and TRBJ2-7; the D gene is possibly TRBD1 (5 bases). Germline assignment: CDR1 KGHSH and CDR2 LQKENI. The CDR3 totals 13 residues. V was trimmed by 3 bases and J by 4 bases, leaving 10 bases between them. CDR3 nucleotides: TGTGCCAGCTCACCCCTGACAGATTACGAGCAGTACTTC. The encoded protein is CASSPLTDYEQYF.

J is TRBJ2-7 and V is TRBV3-1 (or the pseudogene TRBV3-2); 9 nucleotides line up with TRBD1. The V segment lost 0 bases and the J segment 5 bases; nucleotides outside the gene matches: 8. CDR1 is LGHDT, CDR2 YNNKEL, per germline (reference sequence). The CDR3 spans 16 residues. DNA of the CDR3: TGTGCCAGCAGCCAAGATCGGGGACAGGGTATCCACGAGCAGTACTTC. Its protein is CASSQDRGQGIHEQYF.

The chain employs TRBV6-5 and TRBJ1-6, with D uncertain. Germline CDR1 MNHEY, CDR2 SVGAGI. Trimming cost V 0 bases and J 10 bases, with 13 bases left between them. The CDR3 covers 15 residues. The CDR3 DNA follows: TGTGCCAGCAGTTACTCGATTCAGGTTGACTCACCCCTCCACTTT. Amino acid sequence: CASSYSIQVDSPLHF.

CDR3 in amino acids: CASSFPLWREETDTQYF. The DNA of the CDR3 is TGTGCCAGCAGTTTTCCCCTCTGGCGGGAGGAGACAGATACGCAGTATTTT. The rearrangement joins TRBV28 to TRBJ2-3; 8 bases agree with TRBD2. This CDR3 has 17 residues. The germline V gene has CDR1 MDHEN and CDR2 SYDVKM. V shed 3 bases, J shed 3 bases, and the junction held 11 bases outside the gene matches. The whole variable domain, filled in from reference TRBV28 and TRBJ2-3, reads DVKVTQSSRYLVKRTGEKVFLECVQDMDHENMFWYRQDPGLGLRLIYFSYDVKMKEKGDIPEGYSVSREKKERFSLILESASTNQTSMYLCASSFPLWREETDTQYFGPGTRLTVL.

Written as DNA, the CDR3 is TGTGCCAGCAGCTCACGGGACAGGGGTGCGGGCTACACCTTC. Amino acid sequence: CASSSRDRGAGYTF. V usage is TRBV7-9 and J usage is TRBJ1-2; 10 positions match TRBD1. This CDR3 contains 14 residues. V lost 4 bases to trimming and J lost 8 bases; unmatched junction nucleotides: 7. The germline CDR1 and CDR2 sequences are SEHNR and FQNEAQ (reference sequence).

This clone was observed once. The chain uses TRBV11-2 and TRBJ2-7, with 10 bases aligning to TRBD2. V gave up 5 bases and J gave up 7 bases; unmatched junction bases: 8. Germline V lookup: CDR1 SGHAT, CDR2 FQNNGV. This CDR3 is 14 amino acids long. In DNA form, the CDR3 reads TGTGCCAGCAGCCCAGCTAGCGGGAGTAAAGAGCAGTACTTC. Translated, it gives CASSPASGSKEQYF.

This clone was detected once. The chain has TRBV5-4 and TRBJ2-2; 11 positions match TRBD2. Looked up from germline, CDR1 is SGHNT and CDR2 is YYREEE (reference sequence). The V gene end was trimmed by 4 bases and the J gene end by 7 bases; junction bases not matched to a gene: 12. The CDR3 spans 17 residues. For the CDR3, the DNA is TGTGCCAGCAGCCTCTCACTAGCGGGAGCCGCTGACGGGGAGCTGTTTTTT. This codes for CASSLSLAGAADGELFF.

The chain has TRBV14 and TRBJ1-2; 7 bases are shared with TRBD1. Looked up from germline, CDR1 is SGHDN and CDR2 is FVKESK. CDR3 size: 15 residues. The V segment lost 3 bases and the J segment 3 bases; nucleotides outside the gene matches: 7. The CDR3 protein is CASSHPGGWDYGYTF. The CDR3 nucleotides read TGTGCCAGCAGCCACCCAGGGGGTTGGGACTATGGCTACACCTTC.

The chain joins TRBV27 to TRBJ2-2, with TRBD2 matching over 10 bases. CDR1 is MNHEY, CDR2 SMNVEV, per germline (reference sequence). The CDR3 sequence is 16 residues long. The ends lost 3 bases at V and 6 bases at J; junction bases unmatched: 7. This CDR3 reads CASSFGLAGDPGELFF. In DNA, the CDR3 is TGTGCCAGCAGTTTCGGGCTAGCGGGAGACCCCGGGGAGCTGTTTTTT.

This chain links TRBV19 with TRBJ2-1, with D possibly matching TRBD2 (6 bases). The germline V gene has CDR1 LNHDA and CDR2 SQIVND (reference sequence). V was trimmed by 2 bases and J by 7 bases, leaving 18 bases between them. There are 16 residues in the CDR3. The CDR3 region has the DNA TGTGCCAGTAGTATAACGGAAACGGGAGCTCGGAATGAGCAGTTCTTC. Translating it yields CASSITETGARNEQFF.

The CDR3 loop is CASSILPEVDYGYTF. As DNA, the CDR3 is TGTGCCAGTAGTATACTCCCAGAGGTTGACTATGGCTACACCTTC. J is TRBJ1-2 and V is TRBV19, with D uncertain. The CDR3 is 15 amino acids. Trimming removed 2 bases at V and 3 bases at J, with 13 bases between. Germline values: CDR1 LNHDA, CDR2 SQIVND (reference sequence).

The CDR3 DNA follows: TGTGCCAGCAGCTTAGGTCCTGGACAGTGGGATAAGGCTAACTATGGCTACACCTTC. Residues: CASSLGPGQWDKANYGYTF. The V call is TRBV7-2, the J call TRBJ1-2; TRBD1 might be the D (6 bases). V gave up 1 base and J gave up 0 bases, with 21 bases separating them. The CDR3 totals 19 residues. The germline V gene has CDR1 SGHTA and CDR2 FQGNSA.

The CDR3 sequence is CASSQALSGRKSTDTQYF. CDR3 sequence (DNA): TGCGCCAGCAGCCAAGCGTTGAGCGGGAGGAAAAGCACAGATACGCAGTATTTT. The gene calls are TRBV4-1 and TRBJ2-3, with 9 bases lining up with TRBD2. With V trimmed by 1 base and J by 0 bases, 8 bases remained unmatched. In germline, CDR1 is MGHRA, CDR2 YSYEKL. The CDR3 is made up of 18 amino acids.

The chain uses TRBV6-5 and TRBJ1-1; D perhaps matches TRBD1 (6 bases). The length of the CDR3 is 16 residues. Trimming cost V 0 bases and J 0 bases, with 11 bases left between them. Germline V gene lookup returns CDR1 MNHEY and CDR2 SVGAGI. Here the CDR3 reads CASSYSRDTLNTEAFF. As DNA, the CDR3 is TGTGCCAGCAGTTACTCGAGGGACACCTTGAACACTGAAGCTTTCTTT.

This clone was observed a single time. The chain employs TRBV14 and TRBJ2-7; D not certain. V was cut by 2 bases and J by 3 bases, with 11 bases left in between. The length of the CDR3 is 14 residues. The germline CDR1 and CDR2 sequences are SGHDN and FVKESK. CDR3 region: CASSQLGRNYEQYF. The CDR3 coding sequence is TGTGCCAGCAGCCAACTAGGCAGAAACTACGAGCAGTACTTC.

Details on this clone: Other DNA sequences in this specimen translate into the identical CDR3. The chain couples TRBV5-1 to TRBJ1-2; 8 bases are shared with TRBD1. J was trimmed by 8 bases and V by 0 bases; bases with no gene match: 6. Germline V gives CDR1 SGHRS, CDR2 YFSETQ. The CDR3 contains 14 residues. CDR3 sequence: CASSLGQGAEGYTF. CDR3 DNA: TGCGCCAGCAGCTTGGGGCAGGGGGCTGAAGGCTACACCTTC.

This chain joins TRBV30 and TRBJ2-3, with D possibly being TRBD2 (5 bases). The length of the CDR3 is 15 residues. V dropped 6 bases and J dropped 2 bases, with 18 bases sitting between them. The V gene's germline CDR1 is GTSNPN and CDR2 SVGIG (reference sequence). The CDR3 loop is CACLWTSGYTDTQYF. CDR3 bases: TGTGCCTGCTTATGGACTTCCGGCTACACAGATACGCAGTATTTT.

The rearrangement joins TRBV7-9 to TRBJ2-7, with 7 nucleotides matching TRBD2. This CDR3 comprises 15 residues. The germline CDR1 and CDR2 sequences are SEHNR and FQNEAQ (reference sequence). Germline trimming cut 5 bases from V and 4 bases from J; bases unmatched to any gene: 11. The CDR3 loop reads CASSDKDRGVYEQYF. The CDR3 DNA reads TGTGCCAGCAGCGATAAAGATCGGGGGGTTTACGAGCAGTACTTC.

V is TRBV7-2 and J is TRBJ1-5; TRBD1 is a possible D gene (5 bases). Trimming took off 7 bases at V and 0 bases at J, with 13 bases between the two ends. Germline V gene data show CDR1 as SGHTA and CDR2 as FQGNSA. This CDR3 contains 15 residues. The DNA of the CDR3 is TGTGCCAGCAAATACAGACAGAATAGCAATCAGCCCCAGCATTTT. It is translated as CASKYRQNSNQPQHF.

V and J are TRBV7-2 and TRBJ2-3; 12 bases fit TRBD2. The trim removed 3 bases at V and 10 bases at J, leaving 14 bases unmatched. The CDR3 sequence is 17 residues long. From germline, CDR1 is SGHTA and CDR2 FQGNSA. The CDR3 sequence is CASSFDATGLAGSPQYF. CDR3 nucleotides: TGTGCCAGCAGCTTCGACGCGACTGGACTAGCGGGATCCCCGCAGTATTTT.

The chain recombines TRBV7-2 with TRBJ1-4; 9 bases agree with TRBD1. The CDR3 is 14 residues long. The V segment lost 5 bases and the J segment 8 bases; nucleotides outside the gene matches: 6. Germline V gene sequence: CDR1 SGHTA, CDR2 FQGNSA. DNA for the CDR3: TGTGCCAGCAGCCCGGACAGGGGCGGGGAAAAACTGTTTTTT. Translated, it gives CASSPDRGGEKLFF.

This chain links TRBV29-1 with TRBJ1-1; 8 bases agree with TRBD1. The germline gives CDR1 SQVTM, CDR2 ANQGSEA. Trimming took 7 bases from V and 0 from J; bases not matched to a gene: 4. This CDR3 has 13 amino acids. The CDR3 protein is CSGGQGMNTEAFF. In DNA form, the CDR3 reads TGCAGCGGCGGACAGGGTATGAACACTGAAGCTTTCTTT.

The rearrangement links TRBV7-2 to TRBJ1-3; D not resolved. The V gene lost 1 base and the J gene lost 1 base, with 5 bases spanning the gap. The CDR3 has 14 residues. From germline, CDR1 is SGHTA and CDR2 FQGNSA. CDR3 sequence (DNA): TGTGCCAGCAGCTTAGGGAGTTCTGGAAACACCATATATTTT. Amino acid sequence: CASSLGSSGNTIYF.

On this clone: The same CDR3 arises from other DNA sequences in this sample as well. This chain connects TRBV19 to TRBJ2-1; 11 bases are shared with TRBD2. CDR1 is LNHDA, CDR2 SQIVND, per germline (reference sequence). The CDR3 is 15 amino acids. The J segment lost 7 bases and the V segment lost 2 bases, leaving 4 bases of the junction unmatched. For the CDR3, the DNA is TGTGCCAGTAGTATACTAGCGGGAGGTGTGAATGAGCAGTTCTTC. Translated: CASSILAGGVNEQFF.

The chain is built from TRBV5-6 and TRBJ2-5; TRBD2 might be the D (6 bases). The germline CDR1 and CDR2 sequences are SGHDT and YYEEEE. CDR3 length: 13 amino acids. V dropped 1 base and J dropped 5 bases, with 9 bases sitting between them. The CDR3 DNA follows: TGTGCCAGCAGCTTGAGACTAGGGGAGACCCAGTACTTC. Its protein product is CASSLRLGETQYF.

The chain is built from TRBV11-2 and TRBJ1-2; TRBD1 matches at 7 bases. The length of the CDR3 is 13 residues. CDR1 and CDR2 (germline): SGHAT, FQNNGV. V dropped 6 bases and J dropped 4; count of bases not matched to a gene: 5. The CDR3 loop is CASSVTGTYGYTF. DNA of the CDR3: TGTGCCAGCAGTGTGACAGGGACCTATGGCTACACCTTC.

The genes are TRBV11-2 and TRBJ2-5; maybe TRBD2 (6 bases). Germline V gene data show CDR1 as SGHAT and CDR2 as FQNNGV. V was clipped by 6 bases and J by 1 base, with 18 bases between them. The CDR3 spans 16 residues. The DNA for the CDR3 is TGTGCCAGCAGATTTTCATTACTAGCAGGCCAAGAGACCCAGTACTTC. It specifies CASRFSLLAGQETQYF.

J is TRBJ1-1 and V is TRBV5-3, with D possibly TRBD1 on 5 matching bases. TRBV5-3 is an ORF, and what it does is uncertain. The CDR3 is 18 residues long. V lost 1 base and J lost 3, with 22 bases in between. The CDR3 is CARSLIGRDRILDTEAFF. In DNA form, the CDR3 reads TGTGCCAGAAGCTTGATCGGCAGGGATAGGATCTTGGACACTGAAGCTTTCTTT.

V is TRBV7-2 and J is TRBJ2-7; 15 bases match TRBD2. V trimming: 4 bases; J trimming: 6 bases; junction bases outside the gene matches: 16. Germline loops: CDR1 SGHTA, CDR2 FQGNSA. This CDR3 has 19 amino acids. The CDR3 protein is CASSSRPGLAGGRQLEQYF. The CDR3 coding sequence is TGTGCCAGCAGCTCCCGACCCGGACTAGCGGGAGGGCGTCAGCTCGAGCAGTACTTC.